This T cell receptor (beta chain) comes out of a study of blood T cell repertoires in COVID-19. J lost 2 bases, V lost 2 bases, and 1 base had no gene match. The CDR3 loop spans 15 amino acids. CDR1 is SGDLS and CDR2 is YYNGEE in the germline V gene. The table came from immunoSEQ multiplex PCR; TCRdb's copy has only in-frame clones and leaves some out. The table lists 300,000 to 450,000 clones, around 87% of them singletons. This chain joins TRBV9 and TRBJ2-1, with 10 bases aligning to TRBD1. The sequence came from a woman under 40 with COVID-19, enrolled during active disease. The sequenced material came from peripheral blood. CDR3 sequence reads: CASSVGTGAYNEQFF. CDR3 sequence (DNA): TGTGCCAGCAGCGTTGGGACAGGGGCCTACAATGAGCAGTTCTTC.